The TCR beta chain under discussion was sequenced for a study of blood T cell repertoires in COVID-19. Study details: The United States, Italy and Spain provided the acute and convalescent COVID-19 samples.

This table comes from immunoSEQ multiplex PCR, and its TCRdb copy is limited to in-frame clones, with some not included. The profile covers about 330,000 clones, with approximately 92% appearing a single time and around a sixth taken by the ten largest. There are 17 residues in the CDR3. J was trimmed by 6 bases and V by 1 base; bases with no gene match: 11. Germline V lookup: CDR1 SGHTA, CDR2 FQGTGA. The sequenced material came from PBMCs or T cells enriched from blood (not recorded which). The gene calls are TRBV7-3 and TRBJ1-5, with 8 positions matching TRBD1. The TCR comes from a young woman who had recovered from COVID-19. CDR3 DNA: TGTGCCAGCAGCTTAAAGAGGCGCCAGGGGGCCGGTCAGCCCCAGCATTTT. It encodes CASSLKRRQGAGQPQHF.